This T cell receptor (beta chain) was found in a study of identical twins. The CDR3 is made up of 11 amino acids. The germline V gene encodes CDR1 SNHLY and CDR2 FYNNEI. V was trimmed by 6 bases and J by 6 bases, leaving 7 bases between them. Through template switching, a universal primer site was introduced, and the cDNA contained unique molecular identifiers. In TCRdb, the 5' RACE reads were re-called with MiXCR into one record per CDR3 protein. This sample yields about 890,000 distinct CDR3 sequences, of which about 12% are seen a single time; about 1.6% belongs to the top ten. Study-level results: Zero-insertion analyses were open to partial confounding by invariant MAIT and iNKT cells. Fewer insertions marked abundant cord blood beta clonotypes; young adult naive trended weakly, memory not at all.

Healthy Caucasians provided all donations. This clonotype was found a few times. What it binds is unknown. The same data also went into a second study, on yellow fever vaccine responses in identical twins.

The source is a woman aged 18-29 years in good health. Sequenced input: PBMCs. The gene calls are TRBV2 and TRBJ2-3; D is uncertain. The CDR3 bases are TGTGCCAGCAGGTGGTTGGATACGCAGTATTTT. Residues: CASRWLDTQYF.